The 27 T cell receptor beta chains in this list originate from one sample, sequenced in a study of tumor-infiltrating lymphocytes in primary liver carcinoma. RNA was extracted from whole blood without cell sorting, alongside germline DNA. The investigators made TCR beta cDNA from 400 to 500 ng total RNA, using a constant-region primer. What produced the TCR beta libraries was three nested multiplex PCR rounds using slightly modified ARM-PCR. Each of the first two PCR rounds ran roughly 10 cycles with TRBV1-TRBV30 forward and C-beta reverse primers. A single record per CDR3 protein comes from TCRdb applying MiXCR to the multiplex PCR reads. The table has 310,000 or so distinct CDR3 sequences, around 60% seen once. Input material: peripheral blood. The source of these receptors is a man in his forties with primary liver carcinoma and hepatitis B virus infection.

The V gene is TRBV5-4, the J gene TRBJ2-5; D not certain. The CDR3 loop spans 12 amino acids. The V end lost 3 bases, the J end lost 5 bases, and 8 bases lay between the germline ends. Germline assignment: CDR1 SGHNT and CDR2 YYREEE (reference sequence). CDR3 in DNA: TGTGCCAGCAGCTCGAGCTTGGAGACCCAGTACTTC. Its protein product is CASSSSLETQYF.

A remark on this clonotype: A much bigger clone sits one base away, suggesting this may be a read error. The chain uses TRBV6-1 and TRBJ2-7; a weak D match, TRBD2 (6 bases). The length of the CDR3 is 14 residues. Germline CDR1 reads MNHNS; CDR2 reads SASEGT. V lost 5 bases and J 5 bases, leaving 16 bases between the germline ends. This CDR3 reads CASSTREEYHEQYF. DNA for the CDR3: TGTGCCAGCAGTACCAGGGAGGAATACCACGAGCAGTACTTC.

About this clonotype itself: A much larger clonotype is one base distant, so this may be a read error. The V call is TRBV29-1, the J call TRBJ2-5; weak D call: TRBD2 (5 bases). V lost 6 bases and J lost 5, with 22 bases in between. Germline CDR1 SQVTM, CDR2 ANQGSEA. This CDR3 comprises 15 residues. CDR3 loop: CSVPSHTGPGETQYF. CDR3 in DNA: TGCAGCGTCCCATCTCACACGGGCCCGGGGGAGACCCAGTACTTC. Together with reference TRBV29-1 and TRBJ2-5, the CDR3 gives the full variable domain: SAVISQKPSRDICQRGTSLTIQCQVDSQVTMMFWYRQQPGQSLTLIATANQGSEATYESGFVIDKFPISRPNLTFSTLTVSNMSPEDSSIYLCSVPSHTGPGETQYFGPGTRLLVL.

Details on this clonotype: A junction end diverges from the germline sequence, so it may reflect a read error. V and J are TRBV24-1 and TRBJ2-3; 8 bases align to TRBD1. The V gene's germline CDR1 is KGHDR and CDR2 SFDVKD. The CDR3 length is 17 residues. CDR3 sequence reads: CATSDPDAGGQRDKQYF. The CDR3 DNA reads as TGTGCCACCAGTGATCCGGATGCAGGGGGCCAGAGAGATAAGCAGTATTTT.

A remark on this clonotype: A much larger clone lies a single base off, so this may be a read error. The CDR3 ends on some other residue instead of the conserved phenylalanine or tryptophan, so this is likely a read error. The chain recombines TRBV5-5 with TRBJ2-1; D gene ambiguous. The CDR3 contains 14 residues. CDR1 SGHKS and CDR2 YYEKEE come from the germline V gene (reference sequence). Trimming removed 4 bases at V and 8 bases at J, with 16 bases between. The CDR3 sequence: CASSAQAPRYEQFL. In nucleotides, the CDR3 is TGTGCCAGCAGCGCCCAGGCCCCGAGGTATGAGCAGTTCCTC.

This clonotype has only a few counts. The chain links TRBV30 to TRBJ1-5, with no clear D. Germline V CDR1 and CDR2: GTSNPN, SVGIG (reference sequence). The CDR3 has 16 amino acids. Trimming removed 1 base at V and 0 bases at J, with 13 bases between. The CDR3: CAWSADPIGSNQPQHF. CDR3 bases: TGTGCCTGGAGTGCAGATCCGATCGGTAGCAATCAGCCCCAGCATTTT.

Comments on this clonotype: This may arise from a read error, as a much more abundant clone is one base away. The chain couples TRBV4-1 to TRBJ2-4, with D possibly matching TRBD1 (6 bases). Germline V gene lookup returns CDR1 MGHRA and CDR2 YSYEKL. This CDR3 is built from 18 residues. The CDR3 nucleotides are TGCTCCAGCAGCCAAGGGGGTAGGGTCGGCGTGGGCAAAAACATTCAGTACTTC. As protein: CSSSQGGRVGVGKNIQYF.

This clonotype was counted a few times. The rearrangement links TRBV5-1 to TRBJ2-1, with 10 nucleotides matching TRBD2. The CDR3 contains 15 residues. Germline trimming cut 2 bases from V and 9 bases from J; bases unmatched to any gene: 8. CDR1 is SGHRS and CDR2 is YFSETQ in the germline V gene. CDR3 bases: TGCGCCAGCAGCTTCAGCCTAGCGGGAGTGGGTGAGCAGTTCTTC. Its protein is CASSFSLAGVGEQFF.

This clonotype has just a few counts. The chain is built from TRBV6-1 and TRBJ2-1; 7 positions agree with TRBD2. Germline assignment: CDR1 MNHNS and CDR2 SASEGT. Trimming took 4 bases from V and 0 from J; bases not matched to a gene: 3. This CDR3 contains 15 residues. CDR3 coding DNA: TGTGCCAGCAGTGCGGGCGGGAGCTCCTACAATGAGCAGTTCTTC. This sequence encodes CASSAGGSSYNEQFF.

This clonotype turned up a few times. It may be a read error: a sequence one base away is much more abundant. The chain has TRBV4-2 and TRBJ2-5; 7 bases line up with TRBD2. Trimming cost V 1 base and J 2 bases; bases outside gene matches: 4. This CDR3 has 15 residues. The germline V gene has CDR1 LGHNA and CDR2 YNFKEQ. The chain's CDR3 is CASSQGASGQETQYF. CDR3 coding DNA: TGTGCCAGCAGCCAAGGCGCTAGCGGACAAGAGACCCAGTACTTC.

As concerns this clonotype: A much more abundant neighbour one base away suggests this may be a read error. This chain connects TRBV29-1 to TRBJ2-3; TRBD1 agrees at 7 bases. Losses at the gene ends were 5 bases for V and 3 bases for J; bases not matched to a gene: 11. The CDR3 spans 15 residues. Germline values: CDR1 SQVTM, CDR2 ANQGSEA. CDR3 sequence: CSVPPNRGFTDTQYF. For the CDR3, the DNA is TGCAGCGTTCCCCCGAACAGGGGTTTTACAGATACGCAGTATTTT.

This clonotype was recorded only once. An end of the junction differs from the germline gene, which may be a read error. The J gene is TRBJ2-7, the V gene TRBV11-2; 10 nucleotides agree with TRBD2. The CDR3 runs 15 residues. Germline V lookup: CDR1 SGHAT, CDR2 FQNNGV. The CDR3 sequence: CASSVTSGISSEQYF. CDR3 coding DNA: TGTGCCAGCAGCGTAACTAGCGGGATAAGCAGCGAGCAGTATTTC.

This chain links TRBV5-4 with TRBJ2-2, with 7 bases matching TRBD2. The germline CDR1 and CDR2 sequences are SGHNT and YYREEE (reference sequence). CDR3 length equals 17 residues. V gave up 1 base and J gave up 3 bases; unmatched junction bases: 9. This CDR3 reads CASSLLRESQDTGELFF. The CDR3 DNA reads as TGTGCCAGCAGCTTGTTGCGGGAGTCCCAGGACACCGGGGAGCTGTTTTTT.

With regard to this clonotype: The final CDR3 position lacks the conserved phenylalanine or tryptophan, pointing to a likely read error. The chain employs TRBV11-2 and TRBJ2-7; the match to TRBD2 covers 12 bases. This CDR3 comprises 16 residues. The germline V gene encodes CDR1 SGHAT and CDR2 FQNNGV. The CDR3 here is CASSLAGLAGSYEQYL. The CDR3 DNA sequence: TGTGCCAGTAGCTTAGCGGGACTAGCGGGTTCCTACGAGCAGTACTTA.

In regard to this clonotype: This sequence may be a read error, since a much larger clone differs from it by one base. The chain uses TRBV6-1 and TRBJ2-7; no clear D. V lost 8 bases and J 3 bases, leaving 11 bases between the germline ends. CDR3 size: 12 residues. Germline loops: CDR1 MNHNS, CDR2 SASEGT. The CDR3 here is CASGEIHYEQYF. The CDR3 DNA follows: TGTGCCAGCGGAGAGATCCACTACGAGCAGTACTTC.

The chain uses TRBV11-2 and TRBJ2-1, with a possible D match to TRBD2 (6 bases). The CDR3 is 18 residues long. Germline V gene data show CDR1 as SGHAT and CDR2 as FQNNGV. The V end was cut by 0 bases, the J end by 6 bases, with 21 bases between. This chain's CDR3 is CASSLDSRRARSLNEQFF. DNA for the CDR3: TGTGCCAGCAGCTTAGATAGCAGGAGGGCACGTTCCCTCAATGAGCAGTTCTTC.

The rearrangement joins TRBV4-2 to TRBJ2-7; tentatively, D is TRBD2 (6 bases). Trimming shortened V by 5 bases and J by 4 bases, and 18 bases separated the two germline ends. This CDR3 is 15 amino acids long. The germline V gene has CDR1 LGHNA and CDR2 YNFKEQ. CDR3 DNA sequence: TGTGCCAGCAGCTCAGCACTAGCCGTTAGTTACGAGCAGTACTTC. Residues: CASSSALAVSYEQYF.

The chain links TRBV28 to TRBJ2-1; a weak D match, TRBD2 (5 bases). V was trimmed by 11 bases and J by 0 bases, leaving 17 bases between them. The CDR3 consists of 15 residues. Per germline, CDR1 MDHEN and CDR2 SYDVKM. CDR3 sequence reads: CAGLPAGGSYNEQFF. The DNA of the CDR3 is TGTGCCGGACTCCCGGCAGGTGGCTCCTACAATGAGCAGTTCTTC. Complete variable domain (other parts from reference TRBV28 and TRBJ2-1): DVKVTQSSRYLVKRTGEKVFLECVQDMDHENMFWYRQDPGLGLRLIYFSYDVKMKEKGDIPEGYSVSREKKERFSLILESASTNQTSMYLCAGLPAGGSYNEQFFGPGTRLTVL.

J is TRBJ1-1 and V is TRBV6-1, with D possibly matching TRBD1 (6 bases). Trimming removed 2 bases from V and 4 bases from J, with 14 bases in between. The CDR3 extends over 15 amino acids. Germline V gene lookup returns CDR1 MNHNS and CDR2 SASEGT. CDR3 nucleotide sequence: TGTGCCAGCAGTGAAAGAGGAGGGGGGGTCACTGAAGCTTTCTTT. Translating gives CASSERGGGVTEAFF.

This clonotype showed up just once. A much larger clone lies one base from this, so it may be a read error. This likely comes from a read error, as the CDR3 has no conserved phenylalanine or tryptophan at its end. This chain uses TRBV29-1 with TRBJ2-1, with a tentative D call TRBD2 (6 bases). CDR1 is SQVTM, CDR2 ANQGSEA, per germline. With 7 bases removed from V and 1 base from J, the gap between germline ends came to 11 bases. This CDR3 has 13 residues. The CDR3 DNA is TGCAGCGCCGAGGAGGGTTCCTACAATGAGCAGTTCTCC. Its translation: CSAEEGSYNEQFS.

This clonotype appeared many times. A much larger clone differs by one base, so this may be a read error. The chain links TRBV11-2 to TRBJ2-1; TRBD2 matches 7 bases. The CDR3 sequence is 15 residues long. The germline CDR1 and CDR2 sequences are SGHAT and FQNNGV. The V and J ends lost 4 bases and 9 bases, in that order; junction bases with no gene match: 12. CDR3 DNA: TGTGCCAGCAGCTGGGGGACGGGAGGTAGGAGTGAGCAGTTCTTC. Translated, it gives CASSWGTGGRSEQFF.

Regarding this clonotype: A read error may be the cause here, since a much bigger clone is one base away. This sequence joins TRBV12-3 or TRBV12-4 and TRBJ2-7, with a tentative D call TRBD1 (7 bases). The CDR3 extends over 15 amino acids. V was shortened by 2 bases and J by 7 bases, with 18 bases between the two germline ends. The CDR3 DNA follows: TGTGCCAGCAGTTTAACGGTGACAGGGCGGGGTGAGCAGTACTTC. It is translated as CASSLTVTGRGEQYF.

Remarks on this clonotype: Since a much larger clone is just one base distant, this may be a read error. The genes are TRBV6-2 or TRBV6-3 and TRBJ2-4, with D possibly TRBD2 on 5 matching bases. Between the trimmed V and J ends, which lost 0 bases and 3 bases, there was a span of 12 bases. The CDR3 is 16 amino acids. Germline V lookup: CDR1 MNHEY, CDR2 SVGEGT. CDR3 loop: CASSYSKGEGKNIQYF. In nucleotides, the CDR3 is TGTGCCAGCAGTTACTCCAAGGGAGAAGGCAAAAACATTCAGTACTTC.

The chain employs TRBV28 and TRBJ1-6; 9 bases agree with TRBD1. The trim removed 3 bases at V and 0 bases at J, leaving 6 bases unmatched. Looked up from germline, CDR1 is MDHEN and CDR2 is SYDVKM. This CDR3 has 18 amino acids. The CDR3 region is CASSFLGTGSSYNSPLHF. Here the CDR3 DNA reads TGTGCCAGCAGTTTTCTGGGGACAGGGAGCTCCTATAATTCACCCCTCCACTTT.

This clonotype appeared once. The junction departs from germline at one end; a sequencing error may be responsible. The chain carries TRBV11-2 and TRBJ2-1, with D perhaps matching TRBD1 (6 bases). CDR1 is SGHAT and CDR2 is FQNNGV in the germline V gene. The CDR3 covers 13 residues. The CDR3 DNA reads TGCGCCAGCAGCCGACAGGTGGGCGATGAGCAGTTCTTC. Protein sequence: CASSRQVGDEQFF.

This clonotype occurred once. The rearrangement uses TRBV16 and TRBJ2-7, with a weak D call TRBD1 (5 bases). The length of the CDR3 is 17 residues. Trimming left V 0 bases short and J 6 bases short, with 21 bases between. Germline loops: CDR1 KGHSY, CDR2 FQNENV. The CDR3: CASSQSGRADVYGEQYF. The CDR3 bases are TGTGCCAGCAGCCAATCGGGCAGGGCGGATGTGTACGGCGAGCAGTACTTC. Drawing the rest from reference TRBV16 and TRBJ2-7, the complete variable domain is GEEVAQTPKHLVRGEGQKAKLYCAPIKGHSYVFWYQQVLKNEFKFLISFQNENVFDETGMPKERFSAKCLPNSPCSLEIQATKLEDSAVYFCASSQSGRADVYGEQYFGPGTRLTVT.

This clonotype was recorded only once. The chain has TRBV7-9 and TRBJ2-1; D possibly corresponds to TRBD2 (5 bases). In germline, CDR1 is SEHNR, CDR2 FQNEAQ (reference sequence). V lost 7 bases to trimming and J lost 2 bases, with 18 bases between them. CDR3 size: 16 residues. DNA of the CDR3: TGTGCCAGCAACCCCGGGGTACAGTCACCCTACAATGAGCAGTTCTTC. This encodes CASNPGVQSPYNEQFF. The full variable domain, in which reference TRBV7-9 and TRBJ2-1 provide the parts outside the CDR3, is DTGVSQNPRHKITKRGQNVTFRCDPISEHNRLYWYRQTLGQGPEFLTYFQNEAQLEKSRLLSDRFSAERPKGSFSTLEIQRTEQGDSAMYLCASNPGVQSPYNEQFFGPGTRLTVL.